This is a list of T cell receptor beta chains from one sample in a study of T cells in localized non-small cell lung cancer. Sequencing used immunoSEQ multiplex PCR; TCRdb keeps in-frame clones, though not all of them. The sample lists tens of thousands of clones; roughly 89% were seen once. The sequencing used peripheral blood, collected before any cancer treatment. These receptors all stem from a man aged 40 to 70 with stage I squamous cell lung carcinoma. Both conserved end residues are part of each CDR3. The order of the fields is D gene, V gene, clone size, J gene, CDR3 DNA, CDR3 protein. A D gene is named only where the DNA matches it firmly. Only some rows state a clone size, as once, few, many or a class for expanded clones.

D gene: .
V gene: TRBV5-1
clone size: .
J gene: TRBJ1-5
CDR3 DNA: TGCGCCAGCAGCTTGGAAGCTGGCAATCAGCCCCAGCATTTT
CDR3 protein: CASSLEAGNQPQHF

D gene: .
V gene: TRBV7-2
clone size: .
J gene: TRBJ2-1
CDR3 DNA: TGTGCCAGCAGCTTAGGGGCAGCCAGTTACAATGAGCAGTTCTTC
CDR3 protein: CASSLGAASYNEQFF

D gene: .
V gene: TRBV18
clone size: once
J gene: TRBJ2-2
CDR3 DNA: TGTGCCAGCTCATTAGGGAAAGAATCCGGGGAGCTGTTTTTT
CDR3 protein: CASSLGKESGELFF

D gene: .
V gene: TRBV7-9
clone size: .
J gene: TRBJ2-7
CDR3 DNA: TGTGCCAGCAGCTTAGCAGGTTTCTACGAGCAGTACTTC
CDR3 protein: CASSLAGFYEQYF

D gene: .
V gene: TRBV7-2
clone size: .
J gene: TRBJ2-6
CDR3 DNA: TGTGCCAGCAGCCTCTCCTGGGGGGCCAACGTCCTGACTTTC
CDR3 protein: CASSLSWGANVLTF

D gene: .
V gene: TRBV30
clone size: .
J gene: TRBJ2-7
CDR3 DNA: TGTGCCTGGACCAAGGGAACCTACGAGCAGTACTTC
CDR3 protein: CAWTKGTYEQYF

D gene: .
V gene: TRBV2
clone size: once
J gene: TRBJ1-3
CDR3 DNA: TGTGCCAGCAGTGAAGGCCCCGGGTCTGGAAACACCATATATTTT
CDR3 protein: CASSEGPGSGNTIYF

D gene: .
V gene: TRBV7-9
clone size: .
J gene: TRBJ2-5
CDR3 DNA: TGTGCCAGCAGCCCACCTCCCGGGGCCTCGGACTTC
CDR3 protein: CASSPPPGASDF

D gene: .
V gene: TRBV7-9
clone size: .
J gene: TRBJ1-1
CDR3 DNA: TGTGCCAGCAACAAAGGGGGGACTGAAGCTTTCTTT
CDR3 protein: CASNKGGTEAFF

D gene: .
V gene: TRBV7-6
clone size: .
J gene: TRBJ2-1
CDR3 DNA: TGTGCCAGCAGCCCGCCGGGGCTGAATGAGCAGTTCTTC
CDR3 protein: CASSPPGLNEQFF

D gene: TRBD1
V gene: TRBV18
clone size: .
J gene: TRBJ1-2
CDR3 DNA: TGTGCCAGCTCACCTTCCGGGACAGATGGCTACACCTTC
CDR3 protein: CASSPSGTDGYTF

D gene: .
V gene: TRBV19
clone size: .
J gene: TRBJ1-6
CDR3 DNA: TGTGCCAGGGCGGGGCGATCACCCCTCCACTTT
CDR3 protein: CARAGRSPLHF

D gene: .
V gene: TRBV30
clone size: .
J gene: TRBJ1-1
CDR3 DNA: TGTGCCTGGAGCGCCCACGGGAACACTGAAGCTTTCTTT
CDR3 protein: CAWSAHGNTEAFF

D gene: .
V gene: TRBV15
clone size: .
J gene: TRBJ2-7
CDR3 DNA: TGTGCCACCAGCAGAGGTCGGGACGGGACCTACGAGCAGTACTTC
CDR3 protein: CATSRGRDGTYEQYF

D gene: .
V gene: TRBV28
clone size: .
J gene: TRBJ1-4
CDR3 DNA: TGTGCCAGCACCTCCGGGGGCGGTAATGAAAAACTGTTTTTT
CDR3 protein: CASTSGGGNEKLFF

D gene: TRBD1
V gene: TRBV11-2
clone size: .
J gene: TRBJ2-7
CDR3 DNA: TGTGCCAGCAGCTTAGCCGGGACAGTCTCCTACGAGCAGTACTTC
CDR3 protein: CASSLAGTVSYEQYF

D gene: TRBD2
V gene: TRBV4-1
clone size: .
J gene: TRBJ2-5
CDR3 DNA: TGCGCCAGCAGCGAAGGGGGGACTAGCGGCCCCAGGGCCCAGTACTTC
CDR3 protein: CASSEGGTSGPRAQYF